Sequencing of this TCR beta chain was carried out in a study of blood T cell repertoires in COVID-19 (TCRdb year 2020). Regarding the research as a whole: Recovered participants in ImmuneRACE Cohort 3 were defined as having two consecutive negative NP/OP PCR tests, clearance from a healthcare professional, or resolution of symptoms. Collaborator samples came from the United States, Italy and Spain and covered acute and convalescent phases of COVID-19. The repertoires were made available in a free public database intended to serve as a resource for research on the immune response to SARS-CoV-2. Where HLA class I and class II types were available, the types were taken from metadata supplied by the sample provider, not from assay-based typing. Nearly every sample came with metadata listing a de-identified subject ID, COVID-19 status, age in years and sex. Subjects who had been exposed to COVID-19, were actively infected with it, or had recovered from it provided the deeply sampled blood TCRbeta repertoires that made up the dataset. The material from the prospective study consisted of cDNA or gDNA derived from T cells, B-cell-depleted T cells, or PBMCs. Samples were obtained from the ongoing ImmuneRACE study (first 160 participants) and from over a thousand subjects provided by 6 global collaborators. The paper as a whole reports these results and caveats: The amount of clinical and demographic metadata varied by source and participant and was provided uncurated.

V is pared back by 10 bases and J by 0 bases, with 10 bases lying between the germline termini. From the cysteine through the phenylalanine, the CDR3 covers 13 amino acids. The sequence is cut down to CDR3 DNA, 39 bases in frame from base 1. Sequences SNHLY (CDR1) and FYNNEI (CDR2) are obtained from the germline V gene. For this clone: No antigen is known for it. No clone much larger than this one lies a single base away; base qualities are absent.

The immunoSEQ Assay, a bias-controlled multiplex PCR, was used to amplify TCRbeta CDR3 regions from genomic DNA. The original methods were these. Nucleated cell counts per sample were estimated from amplification of reference gene primers within the assay. To quantify the absolute abundance of each unique TCRbeta CDR3 rearrangement, sequence reads were collapsed and filtered. For each sample, productive Simpson clonality was calculated as the square root of Simpson's diversity index over productive rearrangements. TCRdb carries this immuneACCESS record with in-frame sequences only. Its versions omit some clonotypes, under half of them owing to an unresolved V gene in the studies checked, with the rest unexplained. That table furnishes V, J and clone size, whereas the DNA furnished D and trimming. This sample is represented by about 170,000 clones; 79% of them were singletons. The top ten constitute under 20% of the sample.

Enrolling through a virtual design, the prospective study's participants ranged in age from roughly 18 to 89 years and lived across approximately 25 United States geographic areas. In the prospective study, participants were assigned to cohorts based on the clinical history participants reported in a screening survey and a study questionnaire. In the prospective study, whole blood, serum and a nasopharyngeal or oropharyngeal swab were collected from each participant by mobile phlebotomists. Over a 2-month period, participants in the prospective study had the option of providing additional blood draws and questionnaires. Prospective study blood samples were shipped either frozen or at room temperature before DNA extraction.

The specimen sequenced was PBMCs or T cells enriched from blood (not recorded which). This receptor was obtained from a woman aged 70 to 79 in a cohort exposed to, infected with or recovered from COVID-19 (not recorded which). The chain is assembled from TRBV2 and TRBJ2-1, with the identity of the D gene unclear. The CDR3 amino acid sequence is: CAIQANSYNEQFF. DNA sequence: TGTGCCATCCAGGCTAACTCCTACAATGAGCAGTTCTTC.